This T cell receptor beta chain was captured in a study of Ad26.COV2.S vaccination and SARS-CoV-2 variants. About the research overall: In the study, Ad26.COV2.S was injected intramuscularly once, or twice 56 days apart. Study outcomes and limitations: Vaccinated individuals (as opposed to placebo recipients) had higher spike-specific TCR breadth. Vaccinees reportedly had broad spike-specific CD8+ and CD4+ T cell responses.

This clone showed up just once. The antigen is not known. Treatment given: roughly 20 received Ad26.COV2.S at low or high dose, single or two shots; about 5 received placebo; per-sample allocation not given. The samples were gathered on day 63 after the first injection of vaccine or placebo. The table came from immunoSEQ multiplex PCR; TCRdb's copy has only in-frame clones and leaves some out. This repertoire shows hundreds of thousands of clones, 70% to 90% found once; its top ten account for about 1.5%. The CDR3 runs 14 residues. In germline, CDR1 is MNHEY, CDR2 SVGAGI. Between the trimmed V and J ends, which lost 4 bases and 4 bases, there was a span of 13 bases.

This TCR was recovered from a person aged 18-60 years who received the Ad26.COV2.S COVID-19 vaccine or a placebo. Sequenced here: peripheral blood, sampled in a trial of Ad26.COV2.S vaccine versus placebo. V gene TRBV6-5 combines with J gene TRBJ1-2; D is undetermined. The CDR3 DNA reads as TGTGCCAGCAGTTCACTAAGGACGGTCTATGGCTACACCTTC. Amino acids: CASSSLRTVYGYTF.